The TCR beta chain under discussion was sequenced for a study of T-cell memory formation after mild COVID-19. TCRdb passed the 5' RACE reads through MiXCR, listing each CDR3 protein once. This sample carries approximately 290,000 distinct CDR3 sequences, just under 20% of them seen once, and the ten largest clones take about 21%. Sample: PBMCs or a T cell subset sorted from them (not recorded which). This TCR was sampled from a man aged 18 to 30 who had mild COVID-19 (a few samples of this study predate the infection). Cell type and time point are not known.

The CDR3 region has the DNA TGTGCCAGCAGTTTAGACGGGACCGGGGGCGAGCAGTACGTC. This codes for CASSLDGTGGEQYV. The genes are TRBV11-2 and TRBJ2-7; D is perhaps TRBD2 (6 bases). CDR3 size: 14 residues. Per the germline V gene, CDR1 is SGHAT and CDR2 is FQNNGV.